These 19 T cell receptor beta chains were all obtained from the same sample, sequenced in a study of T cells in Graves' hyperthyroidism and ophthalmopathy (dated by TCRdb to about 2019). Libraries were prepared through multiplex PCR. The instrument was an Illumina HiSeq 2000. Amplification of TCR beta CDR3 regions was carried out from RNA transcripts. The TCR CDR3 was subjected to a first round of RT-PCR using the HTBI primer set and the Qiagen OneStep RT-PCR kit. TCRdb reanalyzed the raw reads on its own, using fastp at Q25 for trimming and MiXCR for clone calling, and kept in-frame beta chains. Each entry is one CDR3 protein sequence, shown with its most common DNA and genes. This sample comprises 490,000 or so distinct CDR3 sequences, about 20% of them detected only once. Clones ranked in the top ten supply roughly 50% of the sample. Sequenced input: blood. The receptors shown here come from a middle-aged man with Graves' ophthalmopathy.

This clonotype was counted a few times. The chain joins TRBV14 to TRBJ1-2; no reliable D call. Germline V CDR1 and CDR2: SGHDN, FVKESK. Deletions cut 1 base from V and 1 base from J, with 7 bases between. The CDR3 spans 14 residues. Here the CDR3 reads CASSQASLNYGYTF. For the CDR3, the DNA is TGTGCCAGCAGCCAAGCGAGCCTTAACTATGGCTACACCTTC.

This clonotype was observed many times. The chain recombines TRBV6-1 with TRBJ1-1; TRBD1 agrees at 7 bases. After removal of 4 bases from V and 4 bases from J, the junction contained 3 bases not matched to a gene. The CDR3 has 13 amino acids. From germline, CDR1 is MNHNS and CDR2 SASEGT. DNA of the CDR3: TGTGCCAGCAGTGGACAGGGTTTCACTGAAGCTTTCTTT. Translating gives CASSGQGFTEAFF.

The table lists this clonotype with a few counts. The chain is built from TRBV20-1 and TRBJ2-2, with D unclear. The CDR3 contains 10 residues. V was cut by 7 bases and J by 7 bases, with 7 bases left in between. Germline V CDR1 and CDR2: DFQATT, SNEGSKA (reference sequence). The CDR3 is CSVLGGELFF. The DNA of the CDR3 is TGCAGTGTGCTGGGCGGGGAGCTGTTTTTT.

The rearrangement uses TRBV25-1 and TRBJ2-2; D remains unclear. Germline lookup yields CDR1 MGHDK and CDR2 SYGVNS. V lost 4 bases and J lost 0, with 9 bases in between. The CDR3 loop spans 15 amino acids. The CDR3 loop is CASSAIAANTGELFF. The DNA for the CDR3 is TGTGCCAGCAGTGCGATAGCCGCGAACACCGGGGAGCTGTTTTTT.

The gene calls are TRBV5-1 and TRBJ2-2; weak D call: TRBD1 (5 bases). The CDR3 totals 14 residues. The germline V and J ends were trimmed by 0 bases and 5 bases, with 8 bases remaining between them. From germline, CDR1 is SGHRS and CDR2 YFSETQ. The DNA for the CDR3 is TGCGCCAGCAGCTTGGAGCCAGGGACCGGGGAGCTGTTTTTT. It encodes CASSLEPGTGELFF.

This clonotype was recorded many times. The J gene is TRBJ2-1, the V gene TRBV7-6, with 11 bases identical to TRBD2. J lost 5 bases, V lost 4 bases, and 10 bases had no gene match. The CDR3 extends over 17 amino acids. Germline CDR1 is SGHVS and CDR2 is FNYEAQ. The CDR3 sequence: CASSSSSGTSGNNEQFF. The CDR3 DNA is TGTGCCAGCAGCTCATCCTCGGGGACTAGCGGTAACAATGAGCAGTTCTTC.

CDR3 protein: CSATRTSGGYTGELFF. The CDR3 DNA reads TGCAGTGCTACCCGGACTAGCGGGGGGTACACCGGGGAGCTGTTTTTT. V gene TRBV20-1 combines with J gene TRBJ2-2, with 14 positions matching TRBD2. The V segment lost 4 bases and the J segment 3 bases; nucleotides outside the gene matches: 4. The CDR3 loop spans 16 amino acids. CDR1 is DFQATT and CDR2 is SNEGSKA in the germline V gene (reference sequence).

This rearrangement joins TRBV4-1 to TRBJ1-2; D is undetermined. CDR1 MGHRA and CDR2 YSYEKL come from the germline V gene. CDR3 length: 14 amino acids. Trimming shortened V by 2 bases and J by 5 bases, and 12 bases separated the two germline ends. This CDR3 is CASSQTIPGYGYTF. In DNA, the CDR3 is TGCGCCAGCAGCCAAACTATACCAGGATATGGCTACACCTTC.

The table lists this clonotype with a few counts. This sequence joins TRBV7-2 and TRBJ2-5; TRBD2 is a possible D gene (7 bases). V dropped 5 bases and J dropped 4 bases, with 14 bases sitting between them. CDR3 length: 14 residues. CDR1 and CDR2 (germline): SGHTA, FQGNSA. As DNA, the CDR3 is TGTGCCAGCAGCCTCGGGGGGACACGAGAGACCCAGTACTTC. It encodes CASSLGGTRETQYF.

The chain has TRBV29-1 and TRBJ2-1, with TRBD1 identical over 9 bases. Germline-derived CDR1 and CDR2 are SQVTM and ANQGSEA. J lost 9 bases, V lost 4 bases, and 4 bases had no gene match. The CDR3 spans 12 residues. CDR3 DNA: TGCAGCGTTGTGGGACAGGGCATTGAGCAGTTCTTC. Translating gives CSVVGQGIEQFF.

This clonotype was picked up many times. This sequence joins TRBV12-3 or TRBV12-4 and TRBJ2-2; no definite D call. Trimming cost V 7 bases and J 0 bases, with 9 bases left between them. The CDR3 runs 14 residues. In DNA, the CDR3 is TGTGCCAGCACACTCGGTACGAACACCGGGGAGCTGTTTTTT. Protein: CASTLGTNTGELFF.

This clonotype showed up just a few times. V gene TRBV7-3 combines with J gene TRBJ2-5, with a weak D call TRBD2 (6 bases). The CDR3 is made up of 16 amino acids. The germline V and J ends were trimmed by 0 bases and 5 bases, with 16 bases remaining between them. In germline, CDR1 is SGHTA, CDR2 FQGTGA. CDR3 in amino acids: CASSLTPGRGGETQYF. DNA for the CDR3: TGTGCCAGCAGCTTAACCCCCGGCAGAGGAGGGGAGACCCAGTACTTC.

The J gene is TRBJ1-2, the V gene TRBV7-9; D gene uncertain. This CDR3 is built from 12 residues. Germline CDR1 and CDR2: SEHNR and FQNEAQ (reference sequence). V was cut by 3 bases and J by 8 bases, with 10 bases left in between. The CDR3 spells CASSFGFGGYTF. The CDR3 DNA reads TGTGCCAGCAGCTTTGGCTTCGGGGGCTACACCTTC.

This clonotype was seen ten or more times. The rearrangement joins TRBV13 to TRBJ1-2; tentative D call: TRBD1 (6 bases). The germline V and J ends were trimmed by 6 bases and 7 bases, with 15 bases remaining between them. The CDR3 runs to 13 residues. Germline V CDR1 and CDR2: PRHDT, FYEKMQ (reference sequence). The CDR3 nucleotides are TGTGCCAGCAGTCCCCGTGCAGGGGTTGGCTACACCTTC. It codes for CASSPRAGVGYTF.

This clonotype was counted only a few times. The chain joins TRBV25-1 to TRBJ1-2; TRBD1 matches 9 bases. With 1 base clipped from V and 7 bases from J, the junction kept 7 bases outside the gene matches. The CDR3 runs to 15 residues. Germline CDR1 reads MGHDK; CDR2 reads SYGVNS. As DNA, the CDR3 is TGTGCCAGCAGTGAATGGCGTACAGGGGGCGGTGGCTACACCTTC. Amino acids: CASSEWRTGGGGYTF.

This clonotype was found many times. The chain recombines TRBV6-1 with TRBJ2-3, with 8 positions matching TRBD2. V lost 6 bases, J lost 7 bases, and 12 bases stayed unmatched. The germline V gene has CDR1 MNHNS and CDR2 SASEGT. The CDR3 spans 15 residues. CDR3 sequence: CASSSSGGTSYTQYF. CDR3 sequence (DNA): TGTGCCAGCAGCTCAAGCGGGGGAACATCATATACGCAGTATTTT.

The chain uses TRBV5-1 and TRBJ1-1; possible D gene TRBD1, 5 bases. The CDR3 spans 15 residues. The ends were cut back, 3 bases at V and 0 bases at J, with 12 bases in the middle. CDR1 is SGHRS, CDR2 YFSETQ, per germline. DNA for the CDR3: TGCGCCAGCAGCTCCAAGACAGCGATGAACACTGAAGCTTTCTTT. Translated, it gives CASSSKTAMNTEAFF.

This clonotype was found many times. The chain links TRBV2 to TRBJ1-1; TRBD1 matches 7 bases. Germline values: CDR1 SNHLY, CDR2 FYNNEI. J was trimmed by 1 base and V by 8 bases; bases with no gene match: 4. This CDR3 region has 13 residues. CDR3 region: CASFRTGNTEAFF. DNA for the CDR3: TGTGCCAGCTTTCGGACAGGGAACACTGAAGCTTTCTTT.

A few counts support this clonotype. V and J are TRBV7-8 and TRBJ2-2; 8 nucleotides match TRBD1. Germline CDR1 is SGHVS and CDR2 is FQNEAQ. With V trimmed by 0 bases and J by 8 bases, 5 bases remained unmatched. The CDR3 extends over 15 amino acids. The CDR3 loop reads CASSLARGRRGELFF. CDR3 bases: TGTGCCAGCAGCTTAGCCAGGGGGCGCCGGGGGGAGCTGTTTTTT.